A single sample is the source of the 10 T cell receptor beta chains below, sequenced in a study of control samples from healthy donors and cancer patients. Using immunoSEQ multiplex PCR, the repertoire was profiled, and TCRdb retains in-frame clones only, with some absent. The repertoire holds under 200,000 clones, with roughly nine tenths as singletons. The sequencing sample was made of blood. These receptors originate from a woman under 40 in good health.

This clone was detected once. The rearrangement joins TRBV3-1 (or the pseudogene TRBV3-2) to TRBJ1-1; 7 bases are a match to TRBD1. CDR1 is LGHDT and CDR2 is YNNKEL in the germline V gene (reference sequence). The CDR3 is 14 amino acids. Trimming removed 2 bases from V and 1 base from J; junction bases left unmatched: 1. In nucleotides, the CDR3 is TGTGCCAGCAGCCAACCAGGGGGGAACACTGAAGCTTTCTTT. Encoded protein: CASSQPGGNTEAFF.

The CDR3 DNA is TGTGCCAGCAGCAAGCGGGAGGGGTCCTACAATGAGCAGTTCTTC. Residues: CASSKREGSYNEQFF. J is TRBJ2-1 and V is TRBV5-4; 10 bases align to TRBD2. Germline trimming cut 4 bases from V and 1 base from J; bases unmatched to any gene: 2. The CDR3 consists of 15 residues. The germline CDR1 and CDR2 sequences are SGHNT and YYREEE (reference sequence).

In regard to this clone: The sample contains more than one DNA sequence encoding this CDR3. The rearrangement uses TRBV12-3 or TRBV12-4 and TRBJ1-1, with D unclear. The V end lost 6 bases, the J end lost 2 bases, and 4 bases lay between the germline ends. The CDR3 is 11 amino acids. CDR3 nucleotides: TGTGCCAGCAGCCCCAACACTGAAGCTTTCTTT. Amino acid sequence: CASSPNTEAFF.

V gene TRBV5-4 combines with J gene TRBJ2-1; TRBD2 matches at 8 bases. The ends lost 4 bases at V and 3 bases at J; junction bases unmatched: 3. CDR3 length equals 14 residues. The germline V gene encodes CDR1 SGHNT and CDR2 YYREEE (reference sequence). As DNA, the CDR3 is TGTGCCAGCAGCCGCCGGGGGGGCTACAATGAGCAGTTCTTC. It yields the protein CASSRRGGYNEQFF.

Comment on this clone: The sample carries other DNA sequences with the same CDR3. J is TRBJ1-3 and V is TRBV30, with D unclear. The CDR3 spans 14 residues. CDR1 GTSNPN and CDR2 SVGIG come from the germline V gene (reference sequence). V dropped 0 bases and J dropped 0 bases, with 6 bases sitting between them. CDR3 in amino acids: CAWSVGGSGNTIYF. In nucleotides, the CDR3 is TGTGCCTGGAGTGTAGGCGGCTCTGGAAACACCATATATTTT.

This clone was seen a handful of times. The chain combines TRBV28 with TRBJ1-1, with 9 positions matching TRBD1. CDR1 and CDR2 from the germline V gene are MDHEN and SYDVKM. The CDR3 length is 13 residues. V shed 6 bases, J shed 1 base, and the junction held 0 bases outside the gene matches. In DNA form, the CDR3 reads TGTGCCAGCAGGACAGGGGGGAACACTGAAGCTTTCTTT. Amino acid sequence: CASRTGGNTEAFF.

J is TRBJ2-2 and V is TRBV6-5; D might be TRBD2 (6 bases). The V and J ends lost 0 bases and 4 bases respectively, with 6 bases between them. The CDR3 contains 14 residues. CDR1 is MNHEY and CDR2 is SVGAGI in the germline V gene. CDR3 region: CASSYSRGTGELFF. The CDR3 DNA sequence: TGTGCCAGCAGTTACTCGCGGGGCACCGGGGAGCTGTTTTTT.

The chain couples TRBV28 to TRBJ2-3; D is unclear. Trimming took off 6 bases at V and 3 bases at J, with 4 bases between the two ends. The germline V gene has CDR1 MDHEN and CDR2 SYDVKM. The CDR3 loop spans 11 amino acids. The CDR3 reads CASSRTDTQYF. The CDR3 DNA follows: TGTGCCAGCAGCCGGACAGATACGCAGTATTTT. Using reference TRBV28 and TRBJ2-3 for the parts outside the CDR3, the full variable domain is DVKVTQSSRYLVKRTGEKVFLECVQDMDHENMFWYRQDPGLGLRLIYFSYDVKMKEKGDIPEGYSVSREKKERFSLILESASTNQTSMYLCASSRTDTQYFGPGTRLTVL.

The rearrangement uses TRBV6-5 and TRBJ1-1; D is unresolved. Germline CDR1 and CDR2: MNHEY and SVGAGI. V gave up 6 bases and J gave up 3 bases, with 8 bases separating them. This CDR3 has 12 residues. The CDR3 here is CASRGWDTEAFF. The DNA for the CDR3 is TGTGCCAGCAGGGGGTGGGACACTGAAGCTTTCTTT.

CDR3 region: CSASAGANVLTF. The CDR3, as DNA: TGCAGTGCTAGTGCCGGGGCCAACGTCCTGACTTTC. V is TRBV20-1 and J is TRBJ2-6; D call uncertain. Germline-derived CDR1 and CDR2 are DFQATT and SNEGSKA (reference sequence). This CDR3 has 12 residues. V shed 3 bases and J shed 4 bases, with 4 bases lying between them.